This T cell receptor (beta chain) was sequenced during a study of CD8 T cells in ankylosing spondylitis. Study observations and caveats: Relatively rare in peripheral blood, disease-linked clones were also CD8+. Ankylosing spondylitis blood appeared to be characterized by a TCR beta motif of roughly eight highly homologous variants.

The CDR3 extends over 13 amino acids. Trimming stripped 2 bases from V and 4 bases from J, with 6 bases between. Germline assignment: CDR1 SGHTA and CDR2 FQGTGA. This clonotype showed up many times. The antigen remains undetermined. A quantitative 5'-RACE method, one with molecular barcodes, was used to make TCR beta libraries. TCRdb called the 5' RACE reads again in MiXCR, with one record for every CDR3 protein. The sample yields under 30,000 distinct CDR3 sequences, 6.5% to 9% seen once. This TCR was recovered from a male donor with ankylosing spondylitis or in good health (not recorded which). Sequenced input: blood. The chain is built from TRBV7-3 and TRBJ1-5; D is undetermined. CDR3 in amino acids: CASSLGQNQPQHF. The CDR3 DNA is TGTGCCAGCAGCTTAGGCCAGAATCAGCCCCAGCATTTT.